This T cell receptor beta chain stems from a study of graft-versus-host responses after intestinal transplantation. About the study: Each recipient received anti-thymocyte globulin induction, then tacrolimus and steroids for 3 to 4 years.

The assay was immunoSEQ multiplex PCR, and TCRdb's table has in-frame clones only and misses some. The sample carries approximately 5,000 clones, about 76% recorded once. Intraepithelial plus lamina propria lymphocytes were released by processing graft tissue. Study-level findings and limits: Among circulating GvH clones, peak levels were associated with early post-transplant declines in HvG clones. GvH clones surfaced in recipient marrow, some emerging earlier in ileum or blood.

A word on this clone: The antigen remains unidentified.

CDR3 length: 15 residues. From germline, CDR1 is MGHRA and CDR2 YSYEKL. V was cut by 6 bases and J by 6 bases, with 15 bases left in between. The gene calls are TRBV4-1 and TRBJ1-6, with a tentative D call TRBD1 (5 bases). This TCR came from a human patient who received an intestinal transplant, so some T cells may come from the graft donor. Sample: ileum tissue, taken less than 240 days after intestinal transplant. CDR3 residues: CASRYGDQGNSPLHF. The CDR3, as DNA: TGCGCCAGCAGGTACGGTGATCAGGGTAATTCACCCCTCCACTTT.